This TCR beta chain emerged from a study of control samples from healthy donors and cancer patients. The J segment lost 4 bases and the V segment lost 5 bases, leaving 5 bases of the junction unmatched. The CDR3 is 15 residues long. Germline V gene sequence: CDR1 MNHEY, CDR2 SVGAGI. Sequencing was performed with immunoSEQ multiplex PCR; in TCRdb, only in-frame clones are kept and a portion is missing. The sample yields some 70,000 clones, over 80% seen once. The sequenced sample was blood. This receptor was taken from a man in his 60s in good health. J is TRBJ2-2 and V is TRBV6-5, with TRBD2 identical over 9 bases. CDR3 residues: CASSPGTSRTGELFF. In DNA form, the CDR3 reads TGTGCCAGCAGTCCCGGGACTAGCCGCACCGGGGAGCTGTTTTTT.